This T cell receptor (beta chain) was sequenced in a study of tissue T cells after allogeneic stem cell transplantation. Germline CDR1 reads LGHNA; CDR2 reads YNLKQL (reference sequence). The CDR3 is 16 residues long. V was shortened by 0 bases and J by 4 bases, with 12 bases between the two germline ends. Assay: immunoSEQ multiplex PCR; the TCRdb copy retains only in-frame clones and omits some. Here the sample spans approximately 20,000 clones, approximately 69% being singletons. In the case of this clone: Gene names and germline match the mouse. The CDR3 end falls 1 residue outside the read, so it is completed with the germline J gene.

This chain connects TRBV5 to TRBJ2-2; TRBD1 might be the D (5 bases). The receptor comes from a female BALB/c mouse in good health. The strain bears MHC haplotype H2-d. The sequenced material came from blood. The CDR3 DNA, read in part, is TGTGCCAGCAGCCAAGAGCCAGGGAACGGCACCGGGCAGCTCTAC. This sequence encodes CASSQEPGNGTGQLY. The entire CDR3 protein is CASSQEPGNGTGQLYF.